The 13 T cell receptor beta chains below were found in one sample sequenced in a study of human T cells and chemical hapten exposure. Time point described: patch test 3, about 24 weeks after DPC sensitization. Regarding treatment: therapeutic diphenylcyclopropenone sensitization with weekly scalp DPC. TCRdb processed the RACE reads anew with MiXCR; each CDR3 protein has one entry. The sample carries approximately 97,000 distinct CDR3 sequences, 25% to 30% recorded once. The input for sequencing was whole blood, taken in connection with sensitization to the hapten diphenylcyclopropenone (DPC). These receptors were taken from a man between 35 and 55 years old with alopecia areata. Some clones in this sample may be carry-over from other donors' samples.

This clonotype has just a few counts. The V call is TRBV20-1, the J call TRBJ2-3, with 7 bases that match TRBD2. Germline values: CDR1 DFQATT, CDR2 SNEGSKA (reference sequence). The junction had 20 bases not matched to a gene; V was cut back by 3 bases and J by 8 bases. The CDR3 spans 17 residues. The CDR3 nucleotides are TGCAGTGCTAGCCCCCGGTCGGGGCGGGAGCAAGGGGTTACGCAGTATTTT. Its protein product is CSASPRSGREQGVTQYF.

The gene calls are TRBV6-6 and TRBJ1-5; unclear D gene. Trimming left V 0 bases short and J 3 bases short, with 9 bases between. Germline lookup yields CDR1 MNHNY and CDR2 SVGAGI (reference sequence). The CDR3 extends over 15 amino acids. The DNA of the CDR3 is TGTGCCAGCAGTTACTCTTTCAGAGACAATCAGCCCCAGCATTTT. Translated: CASSYSFRDNQPQHF.

The J gene is TRBJ2-5, the V gene TRBV7-2, with D possibly TRBD2 on 6 matching bases. The CDR3 totals 13 residues. The V and J ends lost 7 bases and 4 bases respectively, with 13 bases between them. Germline V gene data show CDR1 as SGHTA and CDR2 as FQGNSA. Written as DNA, the CDR3 is TGTGCCAGCACTTACGGGAGATCAGAGACCCAGTACTTC. This sequence encodes CASTYGRSETQYF. The full variable domain, rest sourced from reference TRBV7-2 and TRBJ2-5, is GAGVSQSPSNKVTEKGKDVELRCDPISGHTALYWYRQSLGQGLEFLIYFQGNSAPDKSGLPSDRFSAERTGGSVSTLTIQRTQQEDSAVYLCASTYGRSETQYFGPGTRLLVL.

This clonotype was observed a handful of times. The genes are TRBV6-6 and TRBJ2-7; 12 nucleotides line up with TRBD1. Per the germline V gene, CDR1 is MNHNY and CDR2 is SVGAGI (reference sequence). The CDR3 has 15 residues. Unmatched junction bases numbered 5, after V lost 4 bases and J lost 4 bases. This CDR3 is CASSSTGQGAYEQYF. The CDR3, as DNA: TGTGCCAGCAGTTCCACGGGACAGGGGGCGTACGAGCAGTACTTC.

This clonotype was observed a handful of times. The chain links TRBV11-2 to TRBJ2-6; D is unclear. Between the trimmed V and J ends, which lost 3 bases and 0 bases, there was a span of 6 bases. The germline gives CDR1 SGHAT, CDR2 FQNNGV. This CDR3 spans 15 amino acids. As DNA, the CDR3 is TGTGCCAGCAGCTTTCGCATCTCTGGGGCCAACGTCCTGACTTTC. Its protein is CASSFRISGANVLTF.

V usage is TRBV5-5 and J usage is TRBJ1-5; D remains ambiguous. Between the trimmed V and J ends, which lost 0 bases and 4 bases, there was a span of 8 bases. Germline lookup yields CDR1 SGHKS and CDR2 YYEKEE (reference sequence). The CDR3 loop spans 14 amino acids. CDR3 protein: CASSLVPFNQPQHF. The CDR3, as DNA: TGTGCCAGCAGCTTGGTGCCTTTTAATCAGCCCCAGCATTTT.

This clonotype came up a few times. The chain carries TRBV19 and TRBJ2-1; 7 positions match TRBD2. There are 15 residues in the CDR3. After removal of 7 bases from V and 2 bases from J, the junction contained 8 bases not matched to a gene. The germline gives CDR1 LNHDA, CDR2 SQIVND (reference sequence). Here the CDR3 DNA reads TGTGCCAGTAAGTTCGGCGGGAGCACCTACAATGAGCAGTTCTTC. Amino acids: CASKFGGSTYNEQFF. Full variable domain (outside the CDR3, taken from reference TRBV19 and TRBJ2-1): DGGITQSPKYLFRKEGQNVTLSCEQNLNHDAMYWYRQDPGQGLRLIYYSQIVNDFQKGDIAEGYSVSREKKESFPLTVTSAQKNPTAFYLCASKFGGSTYNEQFFGPGTRLTVL.

This clonotype was counted between two and nine times. The chain has TRBV6-2 or TRBV6-3 and TRBJ1-1; TRBD1 is a possible D gene (5 bases). This CDR3 is 15 amino acids long. Germline CDR1 MNHEY, CDR2 SVGEGT. The V gene lost 2 bases and the J gene lost 4 bases, with 14 bases spanning the gap. This chain's CDR3 is CASSYNRARGTEAFF. In DNA, the CDR3 is TGTGCCAGCAGTTACAACCGGGCGAGGGGCACTGAAGCTTTCTTT.

V and J are TRBV12-3 or TRBV12-4 and TRBJ2-5; possibly TRBD2 for D (6 bases). CDR3 length equals 15 residues. Trimming pared 2 bases from V and 1 base from J, leaving 11 bases between. The CDR3 DNA is TGTGCCAGCAGTTTAAATGGAGGGTCCCAAGAGACCCAGTACTTC. As protein: CASSLNGGSQETQYF.

The chain couples TRBV12-3 or TRBV12-4 to TRBJ2-5; D gene uncertain. CDR3 length equals 15 residues. V was shortened by 4 bases and J by 10 bases, with 22 bases between the two germline ends. The CDR3 here is CASSYRLGIGLDQYF. CDR3 DNA: TGTGCCAGCAGTTACCGACTGGGGATTGGGTTGGACCAGTACTTC.

This clonotype showed up just a few times. This chain uses TRBV18 with TRBJ2-5; D uncertain. Germline CDR1 is KGHSH and CDR2 is LQKENI. The CDR3 contains 13 residues. Trimming took 0 bases from V and 3 from J, leaving 5 bases between them. The CDR3 DNA reads as TGTGCCAGCTCACCACCGGTCGAAGAGACCCAGTACTTC. Its protein product is CASSPPVEETQYF.

The chain combines TRBV4-2 with TRBJ2-1; tentatively, D is TRBD1 or TRBD2 (6 bases each). V dropped 1 base and J dropped 1 base, with 8 bases sitting between them. The V gene's germline CDR1 is LGHNA and CDR2 YNFKEQ. The CDR3 extends over 15 amino acids. Written as DNA, the CDR3 is TGTGCCAGCAGCCAAGGGAGGGGGTCCTACAATGAGCAGTTCTTC. Translating it yields CASSQGRGSYNEQFF.

The sample holds a few counts of this clonotype. V usage is TRBV27 and J usage is TRBJ2-4; D unresolved. Per germline, CDR1 MNHEY and CDR2 SMNVEV (reference sequence). The CDR3 loop spans 14 amino acids. Trimming stripped 2 bases from V and 8 bases from J, with 13 bases between. This CDR3 is CASSLVGLGDIQYF. The CDR3 DNA sequence: TGTGCCAGCAGTTTAGTGGGCCTTGGGGACATTCAGTACTTC.